A selection of T cell receptor beta chains follows, all from one sample in a study of monozygotic twins with inflammatory bowel disease. TCRdb re-called the 5' RACE reads and shows each CDR3 protein once, DNA omitted. The sample table includes 110,000 to 150,000 distinct CDR3 sequences. The sample consisted of blood. The receptors here all came from a human donor with ulcerative colitis or Crohn's disease, or a healthy co-twin of an affected twin (not recorded which). Each CDR3 is given with its conserved first and last residue.

TRBV6-5	TRBJ1-6	CASSYWSPGQLDSPLHF
TRBV5-1	TRBJ2-7	CASSLESSYEQYF
TRBV12-3/TRBV12-4	TRBJ1-6	CASTILGSPLHF
TRBV15	TRBJ1-2	CATSREVTNGYTF
TRBV20-1	TRBJ1-2	CSVTDRLYGYTF
TRBV5-1	TRBJ2-5	CASSAVAGGSQETQYF
TRBV25-1	TRBJ1-4	CASSEPTGPGEKLFF
TRBV19	TRBJ2-3	CASRKGPGLAGGTDTQYF
TRBV6-1	TRBJ2-2	CASTLLAGGPNGELFF
TRBV20-1	TRBJ2-3	CSARRGGIADTQYF
TRBV11-2	TRBJ2-5	CASSSLGQARQETQYF
TRBV3-1	TRBJ1-1	CASSQGTGNTEAFF
TRBV7-9	TRBJ1-2	CASSPTDRFYYGYTF
TRBV6-6	TRBJ2-7	CASSYSLGSYEQYF
TRBV6-2/TRBV6-3	TRBJ2-1	CASSTRQAASYNEQFF
TRBV5-4	TRBJ2-1	CASSPSRGAYNEQFF
TRBV11-2	TRBJ1-2	CASSLFGGLEYGYTF
TRBV28	TRBJ2-7	CASRGGYEQYF
TRBV7-9	TRBJ1-1	CASSSGGGTEAFF
TRBV20-1	TRBJ1-2	CSATDRGEFYGYTF
TRBV7-3	TRBJ2-1	CASSLGREDREQFF
TRBV6-6	TRBJ2-3	CASRFRGAGDTQYF